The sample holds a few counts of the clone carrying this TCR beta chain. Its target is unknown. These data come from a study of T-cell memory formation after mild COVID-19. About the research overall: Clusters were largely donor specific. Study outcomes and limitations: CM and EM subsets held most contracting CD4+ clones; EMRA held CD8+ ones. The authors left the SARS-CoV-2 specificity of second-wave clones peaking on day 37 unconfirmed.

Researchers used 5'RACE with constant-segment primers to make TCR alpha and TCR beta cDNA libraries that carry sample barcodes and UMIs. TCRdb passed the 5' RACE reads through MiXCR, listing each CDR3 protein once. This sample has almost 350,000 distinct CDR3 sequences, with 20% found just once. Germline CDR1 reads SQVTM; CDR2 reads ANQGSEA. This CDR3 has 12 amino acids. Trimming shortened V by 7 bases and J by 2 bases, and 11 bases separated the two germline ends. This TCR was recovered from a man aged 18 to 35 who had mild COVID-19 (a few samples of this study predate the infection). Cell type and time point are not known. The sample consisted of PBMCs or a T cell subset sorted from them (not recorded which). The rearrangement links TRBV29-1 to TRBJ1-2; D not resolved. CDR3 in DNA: TGCAGCGCCCTCAACCAAAACTATGGCTACACCTTC. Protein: CSALNQNYGYTF. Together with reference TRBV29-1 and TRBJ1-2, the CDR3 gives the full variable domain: SAVISQKPSRDICQRGTSLTIQCQVDSQVTMMFWYRQQPGQSLTLIATANQGSEATYESGFVIDKFPISRPNLTFSTLTVSNMSPEDSSIYLCSALNQNYGYTFGSGTRLTVV.